The 9 T cell receptor beta chains below all came from one sample that was sequenced in a study of cytomegalovirus exposure and HLA in healthy donors. The primer mix had 60 Vbeta and 13 Jbeta primers. TCRdb's copy holds only in-frame clones and misses some; the assay was immunoSEQ multiplex PCR. The profile shows roughly 190,000 clones, about 77% of them singletons. Sequencing used PBMCs. Receptors originate from a female donor in good health and CMV-seronegative.

The chain joins TRBV7-9 to TRBJ1-6; D is unresolved. The CDR3 totals 12 residues. Germline V gives CDR1 SEHNR, CDR2 FQNEAQ (reference sequence). With 2 bases removed from V and 10 bases from J, the gap between germline ends came to 6 bases. The CDR3 protein is CASSLSTSPLHF. In DNA, the CDR3 is TGTGCCAGCAGCTTATCTACCTCACCCCTCCACTTT.

The V and J genes are TRBV5-1 and TRBJ1-4; D possibly corresponds to TRBD1 (6 bases). CDR1 is SGHRS, CDR2 YFSETQ, per germline. The CDR3 has 17 amino acids. V lost 0 bases and J lost 0, with 12 bases in between. CDR3 in DNA: TGCGCCAGCAGCTTGGGGACTGGGGGCCCAACTAATGAAAAACTGTTTTTT. It specifies CASSLGTGGPTNEKLFF.

This clone was counted at least ten times. The chain employs TRBV10-3 and TRBJ2-7; D is uncertain. Germline CDR1 and CDR2: ENHRY and SYGVKD. Trimming left V 10 bases short and J 0 bases short, with 13 bases between. CDR3 length equals 13 residues. The CDR3 sequence: CATTVPSSYEQYF. In DNA form, the CDR3 reads TGTGCCACCACTGTACCGAGCTCCTACGAGCAGTACTTC.

This clone was seen a handful of times. The rearrangement links TRBV7-9 to TRBJ1-2; TRBD1 matches at 7 bases. V gave up 5 bases and J gave up 7 bases; unmatched junction bases: 10. The CDR3 is made up of 14 amino acids. Germline CDR1 is SEHNR and CDR2 is FQNEAQ (reference sequence). Written as DNA, the CDR3 is TGTGCCAGCAGCCAGGGACAGCCTATTTTTGGCTACACCTTC. It specifies CASSQGQPIFGYTF.

The table lists this clone with a count of one. The chain joins TRBV5-1 to TRBJ2-1, with TRBD2 identical over 10 bases. Unmatched junction bases numbered 3, after V lost 4 bases and J lost 5 bases. There are 14 residues in the CDR3. The germline gives CDR1 SGHRS, CDR2 YFSETQ. CDR3 in DNA: TGCGCCAGCAGCACTAGCGGGGCAGACAATGAGCAGTTCTTC. This gives the protein CASSTSGADNEQFF.

The rearrangement links TRBV6-6 to TRBJ1-5, with TRBD1 identical over 8 bases. Germline loops: CDR1 MNHNY, CDR2 SVGAGI (reference sequence). The J segment lost 2 bases and the V segment lost 4 bases, leaving 4 bases of the junction unmatched. This CDR3 contains 15 residues. The CDR3 is CASSWTGWGNQPQHF. The DNA of the CDR3 is TGTGCCAGCAGTTGGACAGGGTGGGGCAATCAGCCCCAGCATTTT.

This sequence joins TRBV28 and TRBJ1-4; D gene unclear. Trimming removed 7 bases at V and 1 base at J, with 7 bases between. The CDR3 consists of 13 residues. The V gene's germline CDR1 is MDHEN and CDR2 SYDVKM. For the CDR3, the DNA is TGTGCCAGCAATGTCATAACTAATGAAAAACTGTTTTTT. Protein product: CASNVITNEKLFF. Full variable domain (missing parts from reference TRBV28 and TRBJ1-4): DVKVTQSSRYLVKRTGEKVFLECVQDMDHENMFWYRQDPGLGLRLIYFSYDVKMKEKGDIPEGYSVSREKKERFSLILESASTNQTSMYLCASNVITNEKLFFGSGTQLSVL.

The chain uses TRBV7-7 and TRBJ2-1; 8 bases match TRBD1. Germline assignment: CDR1 SSHAT and CDR2 FNYEAQ (reference sequence). The CDR3 length is 12 residues. With 4 bases clipped from V and 8 bases from J, the junction kept 1 base outside the gene matches. CDR3 residues: CASSSTGDEQFF. The CDR3 bases are TGTGCCAGCAGCTCGACAGGGGATGAGCAGTTCTTC.

This clone was detected only once. The CDR3, as DNA: TGTGCCATCAGTAGACAGGCTAACTATGGCTACACCTTC. It is translated as CAISRQANYGYTF. The rearrangement links TRBV10-3 to TRBJ1-2; D is possibly TRBD1 (6 bases). Trimming took 5 bases from V and 0 from J, leaving 7 bases between them. Germline values: CDR1 ENHRY, CDR2 SYGVKD. CDR3 length: 13 residues.